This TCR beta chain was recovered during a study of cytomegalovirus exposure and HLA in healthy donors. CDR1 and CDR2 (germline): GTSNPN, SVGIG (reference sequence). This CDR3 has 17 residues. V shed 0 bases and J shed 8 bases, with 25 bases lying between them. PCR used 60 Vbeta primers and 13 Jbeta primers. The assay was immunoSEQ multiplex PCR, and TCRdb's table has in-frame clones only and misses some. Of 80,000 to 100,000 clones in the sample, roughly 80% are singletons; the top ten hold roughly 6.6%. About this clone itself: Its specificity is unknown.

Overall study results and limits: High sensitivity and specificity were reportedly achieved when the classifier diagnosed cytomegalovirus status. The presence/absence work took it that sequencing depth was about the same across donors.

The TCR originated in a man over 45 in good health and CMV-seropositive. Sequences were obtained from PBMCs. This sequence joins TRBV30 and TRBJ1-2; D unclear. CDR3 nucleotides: TGTGCCTGGAGTGTACGCTTTTTGGCGGGCCCGTCGGGAGGCTACACCTTC. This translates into CAWSVRFLAGPSGGYTF.